One and the same sample provided the 8 T cell receptor beta chains below, sequenced in a study of T cells expressing NK-cell markers. Each CDR3 protein gets one entry in TCRdb, which reprocessed the 5' RACE reads and gives no DNA. The sample's table shows 400,000 to 450,000 distinct CDR3 sequences. The specimen sequenced was blood T cells: a sorted CD56 or NKG2C T cell subset, CD4+ or CD8+ T cells, or bulk PBMC T cells (not recorded which). The receptor set was obtained from a woman aged 18 to 75 in good health.

V usage is TRBV7-9 and J usage is TRBJ2-7; TCRdb's D gene call, TRBD2, goes unchecked for lack of DNA. Germline CDR1 reads SEHNR; CDR2 reads FQNEAQ (reference sequence). This CDR3 contains 16 residues. CDR3 sequence reads: CASSDLTSEKNYEQYF.

The rearrangement joins TRBV28 to TRBJ2-3; without DNA, the TCRdb call of TRBD2 cannot be checked. The germline V gene encodes CDR1 MDHEN and CDR2 SYDVKM. CDR3 size: 17 residues. The CDR3 spells CASTLDTSGSSTDTQYF.

The J gene is TRBJ2-3, the V gene TRBV11-2; TCRdb selects TRBD2, and the lack of DNA leaves this call unchecked. Germline V gene lookup returns CDR1 SGHAT and CDR2 FQNNGV. The CDR3 runs 16 residues. The CDR3 region is CASSLRGLAGADTQYF.

The chain couples TRBV3-1 to TRBJ2-1; TCRdb indicates TRBD1, and absent DNA this call remains unverified. The CDR3 length is 15 residues. Germline assignment: CDR1 LGHDT and CDR2 YNNKEL (reference sequence). This CDR3 reads CASSQQAPTYNEQFF.

The genes are TRBV7-2 and TRBJ1-2; TCRdb selects TRBD1, and the lack of DNA leaves this call unchecked. Germline-derived CDR1 and CDR2 are SGHTA and FQGNSA. This CDR3 region has 15 residues. The CDR3 here is CASSFRDGGLGGYTF.

This rearrangement joins TRBV12-3 or TRBV12-4 to TRBJ2-7; TCRdb's assignment of TRBD1 cannot be checked, as there is no DNA. This CDR3 spans 14 amino acids. The CDR3 region is CASSLLLRGGEQYF.

The rearrangement joins TRBV2 to TRBJ2-1; TCRdb returns TRBD1, unconfirmable since there is no DNA. The CDR3 extends over 14 amino acids. CDR1 is SNHLY, CDR2 FYNNEI, per germline. CDR3 in amino acids: CASTRGGSYNEQFF.

The chain carries TRBV27 and TRBJ2-7; the TRBD2 assignment by TCRdb is unverifiable without DNA. Germline CDR1 MNHEY, CDR2 SMNVEV (reference sequence). The CDR3 has 14 amino acids. The CDR3 protein is CASSYGTSSYEQYF.